The present entry profiles one TCR beta chain with its context. Germline assignment: CDR1 SGHVS and CDR2 FQNEAQ. Trimming cost V 1 base and J 6 bases, with 16 bases left between them. The CDR3 consists of 16 residues. Sequencing used immunoSEQ multiplex PCR; TCRdb keeps in-frame clones, though not all of them. This sample has some 120,000 clones, with approximately 90% found just once. This entry is derived from a study of cytomegalovirus exposure and HLA in healthy donors. Study at large: According to later analysis, the same platform produced the roughly 120 validation and over 600 first-cohort repertoires.

The sequence was obtained from a woman aged 18-29 years in good health and CMV-seronegative. Sequenced: PBMCs. The J gene is TRBJ1-5, the V gene TRBV7-8; D may be TRBD1 (6 bases). The DNA of the CDR3 is TGTGCCAGCAGCTTAGTGGGCGGGGGGGCGGCTCAGCCCCAGCATTTT. This sequence encodes CASSLVGGGAAQPQHF. Using reference TRBV7-8 and TRBJ1-5 for the parts outside the CDR3, the full variable domain is GAGVSQSPRYKVAKRGQDVALRCDPISGHVSLFWYQQALGQGPEFLTYFQNEAQLDKSGLPSDRFFAERPEGSVSTLKIQRTQQEDSAVYLCASSLVGGGAAQPQHFGDGTRLSIL.